This section outlines one T cell receptor (beta chain) sequence together with its context. Its cognate antigen is unknown. The ends were cut back, 4 bases at V and 5 bases at J, with 19 bases in the middle. Germline V gene lookup returns CDR1 SGHRS and CDR2 YFSETQ. CDR3 length: 15 amino acids. These data belong to a study of cytomegalovirus exposure and HLA in healthy donors. Findings and limits, study-wide: Among the sequence variants, a highly shared cluster was likely an artifact of sequencing. Analysis performed later showed TCR beta chains linked to HLA being more clonally expanded than equally common others. The HLA-A and HLA-B alleles of most subjects were reportedly predicted accurately from TCR beta sequences. The records held CMV serostatus as the only immune exposure information.

The PCR made use of 60 Vbeta and 13 Jbeta primers. Some clones are missing from TCRdb's copy, which holds only in-frame ones; the method was immunoSEQ multiplex PCR. This table has some 170,000 clones, approximately 70% appearing once. The clonotype originates from a human donor in good health. The specimen sequenced was PBMCs. The chain combines TRBV5-1 with TRBJ2-7; a weak D match, TRBD1 (6 bases). The CDR3 loop is CASSPTDSRRDEQYF. Written as DNA, the CDR3 is TGCGCCAGCAGCCCGACGGACAGCCGAAGGGACGAGCAGTACTTC.